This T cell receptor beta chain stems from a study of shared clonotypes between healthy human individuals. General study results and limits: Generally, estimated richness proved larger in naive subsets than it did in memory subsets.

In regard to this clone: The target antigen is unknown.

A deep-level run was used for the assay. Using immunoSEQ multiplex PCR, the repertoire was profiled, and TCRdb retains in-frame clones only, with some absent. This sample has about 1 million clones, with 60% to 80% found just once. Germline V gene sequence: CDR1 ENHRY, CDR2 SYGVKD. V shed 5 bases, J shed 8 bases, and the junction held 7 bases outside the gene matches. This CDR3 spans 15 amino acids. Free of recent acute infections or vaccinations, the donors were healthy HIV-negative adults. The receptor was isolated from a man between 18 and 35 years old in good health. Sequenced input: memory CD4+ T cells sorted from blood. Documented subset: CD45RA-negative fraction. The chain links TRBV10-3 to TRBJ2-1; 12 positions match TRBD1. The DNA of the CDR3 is TGTGCCATCAGTCCCGGGACAGGGGGCAAAGATGAGCAGTTCTTC. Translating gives CAISPGTGGKDEQFF.